This TCR beta chain was identified during a study of cytomegalovirus exposure and HLA in healthy donors. Study outcomes and limitations: Later work found that TCR association rates differed between HLA loci; DRB1 had the most and HLA-C the fewest.

60 Vbeta and 13 Jbeta primers were used in PCR. TCRdb's copy holds only in-frame clones and misses some; the assay was immunoSEQ multiplex PCR. Its table records roughly 100,000 clones. From germline, CDR1 is LGHNA and CDR2 YSLEER. This CDR3 comprises 15 residues. J lost 5 bases, V lost 2 bases, and 9 bases had no gene match. Note on this clone: The target antigen is unknown.

V usage is TRBV4-3 and J usage is TRBJ2-7, with 7 bases identical to TRBD1. Source material: PBMCs. The receptor's source is a man aged 50 to 60 in good health and CMV-seropositive. The CDR3 region is CASSQTETGYDEQYF. The CDR3 nucleotides are TGCGCCAGCAGCCAAACAGAGACAGGGTATGACGAGCAGTACTTC.